This T cell receptor beta chain was obtained from a study of technical replicates of blood from several donors. Assay used: immunoSEQ multiplex PCR; TCRdb lists only in-frame clones, some missing. The table records more than 75,000 clones, roughly 95% of them present only once. The specimen was T cells isolated from PBMCs. The sequence was collected from a human donor in good health.

In nucleotides, the CDR3 is TGTGCCAGCAGTCCCGTTGTTACAACCTCCTACGAGCAGTACTTC. This translates into CASSPVVTTSYEQYF. The V gene is TRBV28, the J gene TRBJ2-7; no clear D gene. Germline CDR1 reads MDHEN; CDR2 reads SYDVKM. The CDR3 runs 15 residues. Trimming took 5 bases from V and 0 from J, leaving 14 bases between them.